A selection of T cell receptor beta chains follows, all from one sample in a study of blood T cell repertoires in COVID-19. Clones were sequenced by immunoSEQ multiplex PCR, and TCRdb holds only the in-frame ones, with some missing. The table includes some 64,000 clones, more than 60% detected once. Sequencing was done on a sample of peripheral blood. These receptors all come from a woman of 80 years or more with active or convalescent COVID-19. Both conserved end residues are part of each CDR3. D genes are given only for firm matches. Some rows mark clone size as missing; the rest say once, few, many or name a class of expanded clone.

D,J,V,size,DNA,CDR3
.,TRBJ2-3,TRBV30,.,TGTGCCTGGACGGGACTCGCGGCCACAGATACGCAGTATTTT,CAWTGLAATDTQYF
.,TRBJ1-6,TRBV30,.,TGTGCCTGGAGTGGATTCAGGTTTTATAATTCACCCCTCCACTTT,CAWSGFRFYNSPLHF
TRBD1,TRBJ1-6,TRBV6-1,many,TGTGCCAGCAGTGATTGGGGACAGGCACCCCTCCACTTT,CASSDWGQAPLHF
TRBD1,TRBJ1-1,TRBV5-1,.,TGCGCCACCAGGGCGGGGGACAGGGGATTGAACACTGAAGCTTTCTTT,CATRAGDRGLNTEAFF
.,TRBJ1-3,TRBV5-6,few,TGTGCCAGCAGAACCTATGGGGGCGCAGGAAACACCATATATTTT,CASRTYGGAGNTIYF
.,TRBJ1-6,TRBV4-1,.,TGCGCCAGCAGCCAAGACGTGCGTTCACCCCTCCACTTT,CASSQDVRSPLHF
.,TRBJ2-7,TRBV6-1,few,TGTGCCAGCAGTGAGCTAGCGAGGCCCTACGAGCAGTACTTC,CASSELARPYEQYF
TRBD2,TRBJ2-5,TRBV7-8,.,TGTGCCAGCAGCTTAGTGGCGGCGGGGGGAGAGACCCAGTACTTC,CASSLVAAGGETQYF
TRBD2,TRBJ2-1,TRBV2,.,TGTGCCAGCAGTGAGGGGCTAGCGGGGGGGAATGAGCAGTTCTTC,CASSEGLAGGNEQFF
.,TRBJ1-1,TRBV5-1,.,TGCGCCAGCAGCTTGGAGATGGGAGGAAACACTGAAGCTTTCTTT,CASSLEMGGNTEAFF
TRBD1,TRBJ1-1,TRBV10-2,.,TGCGCCAGCAGGATCGTAAGGGGGCGGGACACTGAAGCTTTCTTT,CASRIVRGRDTEAFF
TRBD1,TRBJ1-6,TRBV6-5,.,TGTGCCAGCAGTTCAGACAGGGAGAATAATCCCCTCCACTTT,CASSSDRENNPLHF
.,TRBJ1-1,TRBV5-1,.,TGCGCCAGCAGCTTGTCACAGGGGAACACTGAAGCTTTCTTT,CASSLSQGNTEAFF
.,TRBJ2-2,TRBV5-6,.,TGTGCCAGCAAATTCACGGGGGCCGGGGAGCTGTTTTTT,CASKFTGAGELFF
TRBD1,TRBJ1-4,TRBV7-9,.,TGTGCCAGCAGCCCGACAGGGAGTCGGGAAAAACTGTTTTTT,CASSPTGSREKLFF
.,TRBJ1-2,TRBV29-1,few,TGCAGCGTTGAACCGGGTGACAGGCAATATGGCTACACCTTC,CSVEPGDRQYGYTF
.,TRBJ1-1,TRBV5-1,.,TGCGCCAGCAGCATACAAGGACAGCACACTGAAGCTTTCTTT,CASSIQGQHTEAFF
TRBD1,TRBJ1-1,TRBV10-3,.,TGTGCCATCAGGGAAGACAGGGAGAACACTGAAGCTTTCTTT,CAIREDRENTEAFF
.,TRBJ1-2,TRBV6-5,few,TGTGCCAGCAGTTACGGTTCCAGGGTCTATGGCTACACCTTC,CASSYGSRVYGYTF
.,TRBJ1-2,TRBV6-5,.,TGTGCCAGCAGACGCGAGCAGGGGTATGGCTACACCTTC,CASRREQGYGYTF
.,TRBJ2-1,TRBV5-4,once,TGTGCCAGCAGCTTGAGTACGGACAATGAGCAGTTCTTC,CASSLSTDNEQFF
TRBD1,TRBJ1-5,TRBV12-5,.,TGTGCTAGTGGTTTTACCTCTGAACAGGGGTTTGGTCAGCCCCAGCATTTT,CASGFTSEQGFGQPQHF
.,TRBJ1-2,TRBV15,.,TGTGCCACCAGCATAATGGACGGCGGGGGTAATGGCTACACCTTC,CATSIMDGGGNGYTF
TRBD2,TRBJ2-1,TRBV19,.,TGTGCCAGTAGTATTTTGACTAGCGGGGGGGCGCGTGAGCAGTTCTTC,CASSILTSGGAREQFF
TRBD1,TRBJ1-4,TRBV5-5,.,TGTGCCAGCAGCTCCAGTCGGACAGGCGCAACTAATGAAAAACTGTTTTTT,CASSSSRTGATNEKLFF
.,TRBJ1-6,TRBV9,.,TGTGCCAGCAGCGTAGGACAGGCAACTAATTCACCCCTCCACTTT,CASSVGQATNSPLHF
TRBD1,TRBJ1-6,TRBV12-3/TRBV12-4,once,TGTGCCACCGGACAGGGGGAGTATTCACCCCTCCACTTT,CATGQGEYSPLHF
TRBD1,TRBJ1-5,TRBV7-2,.,TGTGCCAGCAGCTTATACAGGGGGCTTCGGGATCAGCCCCAGCATTTT,CASSLYRGLRDQPQHF
.,TRBJ1-2,TRBV6-6,.,TGTGCCAGCAGTTTGAGGACGGGGATCTATGGCTACACCTTC,CASSLRTGIYGYTF
.,TRBJ1-6,TRBV7-2,few,TGTGCCAGCAGCGGAGGGACCGGGAATTCACCCCTCCACTTT,CASSGGTGNSPLHF
.,TRBJ2-4,TRBV4-2,once,TGTGCCAGCAGCCAAGATATGGGTGGGGGGGCTGGCAAAAACATTCAGTACTTC,CASSQDMGGGAGKNIQYF
.,TRBJ2-7,TRBV6-5,few,TGTGCCAGCAAAGCAACAGGGAGCCCTCCCTACGAGCAGTACTTC,CASKATGSPPYEQYF
TRBD2,TRBJ2-2,TRBV18,.,TGTGCCAGCTCACTTGCTAGCGGGGTAAACACCGGGGAGCTGTTTTTT,CASSLASGVNTGELFF
.,TRBJ1-2,TRBV6-5,.,TGTGCCAGCAAGGGCGCCGGGGTCATCGGCTACACCTTC,CASKGAGVIGYTF
.,TRBJ2-2,TRBV19,once,TGTGCCAGTGGACTACCGAACACCGGGGAGCTGTTTTTT,CASGLPNTGELFF
.,TRBJ1-1,TRBV10-2,.,TGCGCCAGCAGTGAGATAGAGGGGAACACTGAAGCTTTCTTT,CASSEIEGNTEAFF
TRBD1,TRBJ1-2,TRBV20-1,.,TGCAGTGCTAGTAGGACAGGGGGCTTTGGCTACACCTTC,CSASRTGGFGYTF
TRBD1,TRBJ1-3,TRBV6-6,.,TGTGCCAGCAGTCGGACAGGAAACTCTGGAAACACCATATATTTT,CASSRTGNSGNTIYF
TRBD1,TRBJ1-1,TRBV4-2,.,TGTGCCAGCAGCCAAGATGGGTTGGGGACAGCGAACACTGAAGCTTTCTTT,CASSQDGLGTANTEAFF
.,TRBJ1-1,TRBV3-1/TRBV3-2,.,TGTGCCAGCAGGAATTCAGGGGTGAACACTGAAGCTTTCTTT,CASRNSGVNTEAFF
.,TRBJ1-1,TRBV3-1/TRBV3-2,.,TGTGCCAGCAGCCCAGCCATAGCGGGGGCCGGGGGGTGGACTGAAGCTTTCTTT,CASSPAIAGAGGWTEAFF